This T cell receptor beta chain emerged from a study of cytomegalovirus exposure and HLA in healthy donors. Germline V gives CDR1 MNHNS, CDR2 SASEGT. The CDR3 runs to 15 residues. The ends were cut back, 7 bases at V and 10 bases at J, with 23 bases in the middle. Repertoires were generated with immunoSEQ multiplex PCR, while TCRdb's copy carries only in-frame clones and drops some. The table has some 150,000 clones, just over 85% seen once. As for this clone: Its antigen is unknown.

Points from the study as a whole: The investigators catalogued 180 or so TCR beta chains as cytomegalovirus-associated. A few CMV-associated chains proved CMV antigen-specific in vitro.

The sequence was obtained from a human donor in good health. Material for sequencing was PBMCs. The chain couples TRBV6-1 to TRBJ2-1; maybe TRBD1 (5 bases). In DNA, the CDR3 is TGTGCCAGCAAGATTACAACAGGTGCAGGGAAGGAGCAGTTCTTC. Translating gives CASKITTGAGKEQFF.